Listed below are T cell receptor beta chains from one sample, sequenced in a study of graft-versus-host responses after intestinal transplantation. Clones were sequenced by immunoSEQ multiplex PCR, and TCRdb holds only the in-frame ones, with some missing. The table shows roughly 110,000 clones, with around 94% occurring only once. These TCRs are of unknown antigen specificity. The sequences come from unstimulated CD8+ T cells sorted from spleen or lymph node cells, collected before transplant. The receptors come from a human donor who was the organ donor for an intestinal transplant. The CDR3 runs from the conserved cysteine through the conserved F or W. Fields, in order: clone size, CDR3 length, J gene, V gene, D gene, CDR3 DNA, CDR3 protein. The D gene is left open where the match is weak. Some rows mark clone size as missing; the rest say once, few, many or name a class of expanded clone.

size: once; length: 12; J: TRBJ2-3; V: TRBV11-2; D: .; DNA: TGTGCCAGCAGCGGGTCGGCAGATACGCAGTATTTT; CDR3: CASSGSADTQYF
size: .; length: 15; J: TRBJ2-1; V: TRBV5-4; D: .; DNA: TGTGCCAGCAGCCCCGGGACCCTAACCTACAATGAGCAGTTCTTC; CDR3: CASSPGTLTYNEQFF
size: .; length: 11; J: TRBJ1-2; V: TRBV30; D: .; DNA: TGTGCTTGGAAGGCGGAGGATGGCTACACCTTC; CDR3: CAWKAEDGYTF
size: .; length: 17; J: TRBJ1-3; V: TRBV7-6; D: .; DNA: TGTGCCAGCAGCCCCGAGGAAAGCCTTTTCTCTGGAAACACCATATATTTT; CDR3: CASSPEESLFSGNTIYF
size: .; length: 16; J: TRBJ2-5; V: TRBV6-5; D: TRBD1; DNA: TGTGCCAGCAGTTACTACAGTCAGGGGGCAGGGGAGACCCAGTACTTC; CDR3: CASSYYSQGAGETQYF
size: .; length: 14; J: TRBJ2-7; V: TRBV7-9; D: .; DNA: TGTGCCAGCAGCTTAGCCGGGAAGTGGAACGAGCAGTACTTC; CDR3: CASSLAGKWNEQYF
size: .; length: 14; J: TRBJ1-1; V: TRBV7-8; D: .; DNA: TGTGCCAGCAGCTTAGCCCGGGACGGACGTGAAGCTTTCTTT; CDR3: CASSLARDGREAFF
size: .; length: 13; J: TRBJ1-1; V: TRBV5-1; D: .; DNA: TGCGCCAGCAAAGATCCCCGGAACACTGAAGCTTTCTTT; CDR3: CASKDPRNTEAFF
size: .; length: 17; J: TRBJ2-1; V: TRBV19; D: .; DNA: TGTGCCAGTAGTATACCGGCCTCAATAGCCTCCTACAATGAGCAGTTCTTC; CDR3: CASSIPASIASYNEQFF
size: .; length: 15; J: TRBJ1-5; V: TRBV19; D: .; DNA: TGTGCCAGTAGTATCGTTTCAGGGCCTGCTCAGCCCCAGCATTTT; CDR3: CASSIVSGPAQPQHF
size: .; length: 13; J: TRBJ1-1; V: TRBV6-5; D: TRBD1; DNA: TGTGCCAGCAGTTACGGGACAGTCCCTGAAGCTTTCTTT; CDR3: CASSYGTVPEAFF
size: .; length: 16; J: TRBJ2-1; V: TRBV4-2; D: TRBD2; DNA: TGTGCCAGCAGCCAAGAGGGGACTAGTGGATACAATGAGCAGTTCTTC; CDR3: CASSQEGTSGYNEQFF
size: .; length: 11; J: TRBJ2-2; V: TRBV25-1; D: .; DNA: TGTGCCAGCAGTGAATCGCGGGAGCTGTTTTTT; CDR3: CASSESRELFF
size: .; length: 14; J: TRBJ1-1; V: TRBV13; D: TRBD1; DNA: TGTGCCAGCAGCTCGGACAGGGTGAACACTGAAGCTTTCTTT; CDR3: CASSSDRVNTEAFF
size: .; length: 16; J: TRBJ1-1; V: TRBV6-4; D: TRBD1; DNA: TGTGCCAGCAGTGACTACCCGGGACAGGGCGCTCCAGGGATTTTCTTT; CDR3: CASSDYPGQGAPGIFF
size: .; length: 16; J: TRBJ2-1; V: TRBV19; D: TRBD1; DNA: TGTGCCAGTAGTCACACGACAGGGATCCGGTACAATGAGCAGTTCTTC; CDR3: CASSHTTGIRYNEQFF
size: .; length: 16; J: TRBJ2-1; V: TRBV5-6; D: .; DNA: TGTGCCAGCAGCTTGGTAAGGACTTTATCCTACAATGAGCAGTTCTTC; CDR3: CASSLVRTLSYNEQFF
size: .; length: 13; J: TRBJ2-1; V: TRBV28; D: .; DNA: TGTGCCAGCAAGGGTGACTTGGGCAATGAGCAGTTCTTC; CDR3: CASKGDLGNEQFF
size: .; length: 14; J: TRBJ2-1; V: TRBV27; D: .; DNA: TGTGCCAGCAGTCTCGGCAGCTCCTACAATGAGCAGTTCTTC; CDR3: CASSLGSSYNEQFF
size: .; length: 13; J: TRBJ1-2; V: TRBV5-8; D: .; DNA: TGTGCCAGCAGCTTGTCGCCAGGCTATGGCTACACCTTC; CDR3: CASSLSPGYGYTF
size: .; length: 17; J: TRBJ1-4; V: TRBV10-3; D: TRBD1; DNA: TGTGCCATCAGTGACCCGGGACAGGGCCCAACTAATGAAAAACTGTTTTTT; CDR3: CAISDPGQGPTNEKLFF
size: .; length: 14; J: TRBJ2-1; V: TRBV6-5; D: TRBD2; DNA: TGTGCCAGCAGTTATGAGCTAGCGGGAGTGGAGCAGTTCTTC; CDR3: CASSYELAGVEQFF
size: .; length: 14; J: TRBJ2-4; V: TRBV5-1; D: TRBD1; DNA: TGCGCCAGCAGCCTGGACAGGGGTCGAAACATTCAGTACTTC; CDR3: CASSLDRGRNIQYF
size: .; length: 13; J: TRBJ1-1; V: TRBV30; D: .; DNA: TGTGCCTGGAGTGTACTACCAGGGGCTGAAGCTTTCTTT; CDR3: CAWSVLPGAEAFF